Below, one T cell receptor beta chain is given with its context. This clone was recorded a few times. Its antigen has not been determined. Per-base quality was not reported, and no clone a single base away is much larger than it. Library prep was done by the immunoSEQ multiplex PCR assay. The multiplex PCR relied on a mix of 60 forward primers for TCR Vbeta segments and 13 reverse primers for TCR Jbeta segments. A multiplex PCR assay on genomic DNA amplified the CDR3 region of rearranged TCR beta genes. On the Illumina HiSeq System, the amplified TCR beta libraries were sequenced as 87-base-pair reads. The authors processed their data as follows. Across the 600 to 700 repertoires, a later analysis counted some 80 million unique TCR beta chains, around 11 million of which were shared by at least two donors. To remove PCR and sequencing errors, raw reads were error-corrected and collapsed into unique sequences using a nearest-neighbor algorithm that merged closely related sequences. CDR3 sequences were aligned to IMGT reference sequences to assign V, D and J gene segments. For a sequence to be retained, at least a six-nucleotide match to both a V gene segment and a J gene segment was required. Rearrangements were called productive when the CDR3 lacked stop codons and stayed in frame with V and J; all others were non-productive. Following IMGT convention, CDR3 was defined as the stretch from the second conserved V-encoded cysteine to the conserved J-encoded phenylalanine. In an earlier analysis of around 640 of the donors, sequences lacking an unambiguous match to a single V gene segment were excluded. In an earlier analysis of a few hundred of the donors, V segments were called functional above 56.7% productive rearrangements and were called segregating when the between-donor standard deviation exceeded 5%. A statistical classification framework was developed to diagnose cytomegalovirus status using the catalog of TCR beta chain sequences. In a later analysis, TCR nucleotide sequences were compared against IMGT/GENE-DB human TR gene sequences so that V and J genes could be assigned. Using the TCRdist pipeline, a later analysis assigned CDR3 sequences along with most-parsimonious VDJ recombination scenarios. A later analysis defined each TCR beta chain by its CDR3 amino acid sequence plus V-gene family, and excluded reads lacking a unique V-gene family. As a way to deal with suspected cross-contamination and a sequencing artifact, a later analysis dropped nearly 600 nucleotide sequences that were highly shared and had low generation probability. In a later analysis, a clonal expansion index for each public chain was calculated from normalized within-repertoire ranks of inferred template counts. In a later analysis, generation probabilities were computed with a VDJ recombination model fitted to out-of-frame rearrangements, and the resulting probabilities were checked against IGoR. Hypergeometric tests were used in a later analysis to score TCR-TCR, TCR-HLA and TCR-CMV co-occurrence, with a repertoire-size bias correction applied to the TCR pairs. A later analysis estimated false discovery rates by permuting HLA or CMV assignments 20 times. In a later analysis, co-occurring TCRs were grouped with DBSCAN, and TCRdist sequence similarity was added when clustering was performed within HLA-allele-positive subsets. Repertoires with fewer than 30,000 or more than 120,000 public chains were left out of co-occurrence clustering, as were roughly five repertoires with anomalous nucleotide sharing. TCRdb limited this immuneACCESS table to in-frame rearrangements with V and J called. A share of clones is missing; checked studies link under half to unresolved V genes, and the rest is unexplained. V and J calls and clone size are as listed in that table; D and trimming were resolved from the DNA. Recorded for this sample are under 250,000 clones; about four fifths of them occurred a single time. Of the sample, 6% is held by the ten largest clones.

The data originate from a study of cytomegalovirus exposure and HLA in healthy donors (dated by TCRdb to about 2017). At the level of the whole study: An earlier analysis of some 500 of the donors reported 250 to 300 Gb of sequence data and 100 million to 130 million unique TCR beta sequences from 150 million to 200 million T cells. Alongside the repertoire data, information on donor age, sex, ethnicity and CMV serostatus was compiled. An earlier analysis of a few hundred of the donors applied high-throughput TCR beta sequencing to assess whether each TCR beta V gene segment acted as functional or pseudogenic. A handful of DR-DQ haplotypes were handled as single units for association and clustering because linkage in the cohort was strong. An early release that covered several hundred HLA-typed donors contained about 300 gigabases of sequencing data and about 93 million unique TCR sequences. Along with the approximately 700-subject first cohort, a separate validation cohort of around 120 different subjects was used. Across roughly 420 genotyped donors of the cohort, an average of roughly 250,000 unique TCR beta nucleotide sequences per donor were sequenced, and roughly 20% of those sequences were non-productive. Both class I and class II loci were covered by HLA typing, at four-digit resolution. Typing coverage varied by locus: about 620-640 donors for A, B, C, DRB1 and DQB1; approximately 520 for DQA1; about 600 for DPA1; around 450 for DPB1. Using immunosequencing, the study profiled T cell repertoires from about 610 subjects and related those repertoires to cytomegalovirus serostatus. The study aimed to test whether signatures of past pathogen exposure could be identified by cataloging public T cell receptors. Every repertoire in the discovery cohort had been generated on one and the same sequencing platform. Genome-wide SNP genotypes for about 65% of the roughly 670 donors were used in a later genetic analysis, which treated that subset as a discovery cohort. To study patterns of TCR occurrence, a later analysis re-analyzed previously published TCR beta repertoires from just over 650 donors and added high-resolution HLA genotyping. The genetic ancestry cluster associated with self-reported Caucasian donors included about 84% of the approximately 410 genotyped donors. In the later analysis, no new phenotypic data were used to find candidate immune exposures; instead, reliance was placed on TCR beta sequences and their occurrence across donors. To predict cytomegalovirus infection status, the study combined high-throughput TCR immunosequencing, statistical association of individual TCRs with disease status, and machine learning.

The cohort was made up of approximately 670 healthy bone marrow donors. At the time of sampling, every cohort member was nominally healthy, though immune exposures that went unrecorded were likely present. The donor was CMV seropositive and was included in the group of 250 to 300 seropositive cohort members. Every donor gave a peripheral blood sample, and the peripheral blood mononuclear cells from that sample were used for TCR beta sequencing. The Qiagen DNeasy Blood Extraction Kit was used to extract genomic DNA from the blood cell samples. What the work shows at the level of the full study, not this receptor alone: Immune exposure information for the cohort was limited to CMV serostatus. Specific HLA alleles were associated with 18,000 or so TCR beta sequences at a false discovery rate of 0.05 in a later analysis. A later analysis found that TCR association rates varied across HLA loci, with DRB1 alleles showing the most associated TCRs and HLA-C alleles the fewest. According to a later analysis, most CMV-associated TCR beta chains appeared to be HLA-restricted, and the HLA associations seemed to be driven largely by CMV exposure. Strong co-occurrence of HLA alleles, especially DR and DQ, made assigning TCR associations to individual alleles difficult. Because counts were too low, seventeen rarely observed V segments, including chromosome 9 orphons, were left out of the earlier analysis of several hundred of the donors. A later analysis reported that several top co-occurrence clusters appeared linked to parvovirus B19, influenza, CMV and Epstein-Barr virus. The study gave a list of about 170 TCR beta chains associated with cytomegalovirus. A group of highly shared sequence variants was considered likely to be a technical artifact of the sequencing pipeline. Sequencing depth was assumed to be roughly uniform across donors in the presence/absence analyses, though that assumption may not hold. Some IMGT-functional V segments, including TRBV6-2 and TRBV6-3, could not be told apart with the 87-base-pair reads, so those segments were excluded. Correlated functional status among segregating V segments might reflect linkage disequilibrium, but an unknown experimental factor could not be ruled out. HLA typing was unavailable for some donors at each locus, so association tests used only the typed subset. The authors suggested that the approach could potentially be generalized to other disease states and immunological phenotypes. A further reported finding was that TCR beta sequences accurately predicted the HLA-A and HLA-B alleles for most subjects in the first cohort. In vitro tests confirmed that a few of the cytomegalovirus-associated TCR beta chains recognize cytomegalovirus antigens. Most TCR sequences were observed very rarely across donors, whereas some public TCRs were present in many individuals. In a later analysis, HLA-associated TCR beta chains were found to be more clonally expanded and to have lower generation probabilities than equally common non-associated chains. An earlier analysis of around 600 of the donors showed that most TCR beta V segments appeared in productive rearrangements either about 87% or about 30% of the time, which broadly matched IMGT annotations. The cohort was sequenced for TCR beta chains only, and without alpha or paired-chain data the features that could be detected were limited. The classifier was reported to diagnose cytomegalovirus status with high specificity and sensitivity in both the original cohort and the validation cohort. According to a later genetic analysis, donors in an Asian-associated ancestry cluster had fewer N-insertions in productive TCRs than the approximately 650-donor mean. V-gene and J-gene trimming of TCR beta chains was associated with a missense DCLRE1C variant in a later genetic analysis, and the association was replicated in an independent cohort.

Its CDR3 holds 24 amino acids, cysteine through phenylalanine. The DNA shown is the 72-base CDR3, in frame from base 1. The germline V gene sets CDR1 to MDHEN and CDR2 to SYDVKM. Germline trimming amounts to 1 base on V and 4 bases on J, with 25 as the count of junction bases outside the gene matches. Sequencing input: PBMCs. The receptor was derived from a man aged 40-55 years in good health and CMV-seropositive. Recombination connected TRBV28 to TRBJ2-2; 12 middle bases align to TRBD2. Here is the DNA: TGTGCCAGCAGTTTATTCGACCGCGTCGGGGAGACTAGCGGGAGATTAACCTTCACCGGGGAGCTGTTTTTT. Its amino acids are CASSLFDRVGETSGRLTFTGELFF. Where the CDR3 stops, the reference TRBV28 and TRBJ2-2 genes take over; the full variable domain is DVKVTQSSRYLVKRTGEKVFLECVQDMDHENMFWYRQDPGLGLRLIYFSYDVKMKEKGDIPEGYSVSREKKERFSLILESASTNQTSMYLCASSLFDRVGETSGRLTFTGELFFGEGSRLTVL.